These 27 T cell receptor beta chains originate from one sample sequenced in a study of T cells after somatic rescue of genetic block. Using immunoSEQ multiplex PCR, the repertoire was profiled, and TCRdb retains in-frame clones only, with some absent. The table has 88,000 or so clones, 75% to 90% seen once. Sequenced sample: peripheral blood mononuclear cells (PBMCs). The receptors here all came from a woman between 18 and 30 years old.

This clone was observed a single time. In DNA form, the CDR3 reads TGTGCCAGCAGTGAAACCCTTACCTACGAGCAGTACTTC. It translates to CASSETLTYEQYF. The chain uses TRBV6-1 and TRBJ2-7; no clear D gene. Germline V CDR1 and CDR2: MNHNS, SASEGT. V was cut by 2 bases and J by 2 bases, with 7 bases left in between. The CDR3 runs to 13 residues.

The chain carries TRBV4-1 and TRBJ1-5; D call uncertain. The CDR3 covers 16 residues. Trimming removed 4 bases from V and 0 bases from J, with 13 bases in between. Germline V gene lookup returns CDR1 MGHRA and CDR2 YSYEKL. The CDR3 reads CASSRRALYSNQPQHF. CDR3 DNA: TGCGCCAGCAGCCGCCGCGCCTTATATAGCAATCAGCCCCAGCATTTT.

The chain joins TRBV13 to TRBJ2-7, with 9 bases aligning to TRBD1. Germline lookup yields CDR1 PRHDT and CDR2 FYEKMQ (reference sequence). V dropped 5 bases and J dropped 3; count of bases not matched to a gene: 8. This CDR3 has 15 amino acids. The CDR3 reads CASSPMDRGGYEQYF. CDR3 sequence (DNA): TGTGCCAGCAGCCCTATGGACAGGGGTGGCTACGAGCAGTACTTC.

The rearrangement joins TRBV18 to TRBJ2-2; D is undetermined. The CDR3 extends over 12 amino acids. The V end was cut by 3 bases, the J end by 6 bases, with 5 bases between. The germline V gene has CDR1 KGHSH and CDR2 LQKENI. DNA of the CDR3: TGTGCCAGCTCACCTTTCGCCGGGGAGCTGTTTTTT. It specifies CASSPFAGELFF.

The CDR3 nucleotides are TGCGCCAGCAGCAGTTCTTCTGACGGAGCTTTCTTT. Translation: CASSSSSDGAFF. V is TRBV5-1 and J is TRBJ1-1; the D is unclear. The CDR3 is made up of 12 amino acids. Germline CDR1 SGHRS, CDR2 YFSETQ. Trimming shortened V by 4 bases and J by 10 bases, and 14 bases separated the two germline ends.

J is TRBJ2-3 and V is TRBV4-1; the D is unclear. The CDR3 extends over 15 amino acids. V lost 4 bases, J lost 0 bases, and 11 bases lay in between. Germline CDR1 is MGHRA and CDR2 is YSYEKL. As DNA, the CDR3 is TGCGCCAGCAGCCCTCCCGGATCTAGCACAGATACGCAGTATTTT. Residues: CASSPPGSSTDTQYF.

The CDR3 protein is CASSPGDRLANYGYTF. CDR3 DNA: TGCGCCAGCAGTCCTGGGGACAGGCTAGCTAACTATGGCTACACCTTC. The chain recombines TRBV5-1 with TRBJ1-2, with 8 bases aligning to TRBD1. The CDR3 has 16 residues. The trim removed 5 bases at V and 0 bases at J, leaving 9 bases unmatched. The germline CDR1 and CDR2 sequences are SGHRS and YFSETQ.

The V and J genes are TRBV27 and TRBJ2-7, with 8 bases matching TRBD2. The CDR3 extends over 17 amino acids. The junction had 7 bases not matched to a gene; V was cut back by 0 bases and J by 0 bases. Germline CDR1 is MNHEY and CDR2 is SMNVEV (reference sequence). This CDR3 is CASSLSQAGVLSYEQYF. As DNA, the CDR3 is TGTGCCAGCAGTTTATCTCAAGCGGGAGTCCTCTCCTACGAGCAGTACTTC.

V gene TRBV9 combines with J gene TRBJ1-2; tentatively, D is TRBD1 (5 bases). The germline V gene has CDR1 SGDLS and CDR2 YYNGEE. V lost 3 bases to trimming and J lost 0 bases, with 6 bases between them. The CDR3 contains 13 residues. CDR3 sequence: CASSARANYGYTF. CDR3 nucleotide sequence: TGTGCCAGCAGCGCCAGGGCTAACTATGGCTACACCTTC.

The chain carries TRBV5-1 and TRBJ2-4; the D gene could be TRBD1 or TRBD2 (6 bases each). Trimming stripped 0 bases from V and 8 bases from J, with 12 bases between. Germline V gene sequence: CDR1 SGHRS, CDR2 YFSETQ. The CDR3 is 14 residues long. The CDR3 DNA reads TGCGCCAGCAGCTTGGCCGGGGGCTTAGACATTCAGTACTTC. Translating it yields CASSLAGGLDIQYF.

The chain's CDR3 is CASSLELQETQYF. The CDR3 DNA is TGTGCCAGCAGCTTAGAGCTCCAAGAGACCCAGTACTTC. The chain recombines TRBV7-2 with TRBJ2-5; D not certain. V lost 1 base, J lost 1 base, and 4 bases lay in between. CDR3 length equals 13 residues. Germline CDR1 is SGHTA and CDR2 is FQGNSA. Full variable domain (missing parts from reference TRBV7-2 and TRBJ2-5): GAGVSQSPSNKVTEKGKDVELRCDPISGHTALYWYRQSLGQGLEFLIYFQGNSAPDKSGLPSDRFSAERTGGSVSTLTIQRTQQEDSAVYLCASSLELQETQYFGPGTRLLVL.

This chain uses TRBV29-1 with TRBJ2-7; D is perhaps TRBD2 (6 bases). Trimming removed 6 bases from V and 6 bases from J, with 21 bases in between. The germline CDR1 and CDR2 sequences are SQVTM and ANQGSEA. CDR3 size: 14 residues. CDR3 amino acids: CSVWGVGGVFEQYF. CDR3 nucleotides: TGCAGCGTGTGGGGGGTCGGGGGAGTGTTCGAGCAGTACTTC.

The chain recombines TRBV15 with TRBJ1-1; D might be TRBD1 (5 bases). Between the trimmed V and J ends, which lost 0 bases and 2 bases, there was a span of 13 bases. CDR1 and CDR2 from the germline V gene are LNHNV and YYDKDF (reference sequence). This CDR3 contains 16 residues. CDR3 residues: CATSRDSGDLNTEAFF. CDR3 DNA: TGTGCCACCAGCAGAGATTCCGGGGACCTTAACACTGAAGCTTTCTTT. Supplemented by reference TRBV15 and TRBJ1-1, the full variable domain reads DAMVIQNPRYQVTQFGKPVTLSCSQTLNHNVMYWYQQKSSQAPKLLFHYYDKDFNNEADTPDNFQSRRPNTSFCFLDIRSPGLGDTAMYLCATSRDSGDLNTEAFFGQGTRLTVV.

This sequence joins TRBV7-9 and TRBJ2-7; D perhaps matches TRBD2 (6 bases). Germline V gives CDR1 SEHNR, CDR2 FQNEAQ (reference sequence). The CDR3 contains 13 residues. The ends were cut back, 6 bases at V and 3 bases at J, with 12 bases in the middle. The DNA for the CDR3 is TGTGCCAGCAGGGCGGAGGGCCACTACGAGCAGTACTTC. As protein: CASRAEGHYEQYF.

As to this clone: Because the CDR3's place on the DNA is in doubt, the DNA is left out and the CDR3 is given as listed by TCRdb. The chain combines TRBV28 with TRBJ1-1. Germline V gene sequence: CDR1 MDHEN, CDR2 SYDVKM. The CDR3 spans 15 residues, counting both ends. CDR3 region: CASRRFGPGNTEAFF.

This rearrangement joins TRBV4-3 to TRBJ1-5; D unresolved. Germline CDR1 is LGHNA and CDR2 is YSLEER. The V end was cut by 0 bases, the J end by 2 bases, with 5 bases between. This CDR3 has 14 residues. CDR3 nucleotide sequence: TGCGCCAGCAGCCAAGACCTGGGCAATCAGCCCCAGCATTTT. Protein: CASSQDLGNQPQHF.

This chain links TRBV2 with TRBJ2-7; 14 bases match TRBD2. Germline CDR1 reads SNHLY; CDR2 reads FYNNEI. The CDR3 is 14 residues long. The J segment lost 7 bases and the V segment lost 7 bases, leaving 6 bases of the junction unmatched. CDR3 amino acids: CASKGTSGSGEQYF. For the CDR3, the DNA is TGTGCCAGCAAAGGGACTAGCGGGAGCGGAGAGCAGTACTTC.

V and J are TRBV5-1 and TRBJ2-2, with D unclear. The CDR3 length is 13 residues. Trimming took 0 bases from V and 4 from J, leaving 4 bases between them. Germline CDR1 SGHRS, CDR2 YFSETQ. Here the CDR3 DNA reads TGCGCCAGCAGCTTGGGAACCACCGGGGAGCTGTTTTTT. It is translated as CASSLGTTGELFF.

A few counts support this clone. This chain links TRBV4-1 with TRBJ1-2; D call uncertain. This CDR3 is 15 amino acids long. Germline V CDR1 and CDR2: MGHRA, YSYEKL. The ends were cut back, 5 bases at V and 0 bases at J, with 13 bases in the middle. CDR3 residues: CASSGYSDSNYGYTF. The CDR3 DNA is TGCGCCAGCAGCGGATACAGTGACTCTAACTATGGCTACACCTTC.

The chain carries TRBV7-8 and TRBJ2-1; 7 nucleotides match TRBD2. The germline gives CDR1 SGHVS, CDR2 FQNEAQ. The CDR3 runs to 16 residues. With V trimmed by 4 bases and J by 3 bases, 9 bases remained unmatched. For the CDR3, the DNA is TGTGCCAGCAGCTCCCGGACTAGAAACTACTACAATGAGCAGTTCTTC. Protein product: CASSSRTRNYYNEQFF.

The chain employs TRBV5-6 and TRBJ2-7, with 7 bases aligning to TRBD2. Germline V lookup: CDR1 SGHDT, CDR2 YYEEEE. Trimming took 4 bases from V and 2 from J; bases not matched to a gene: 15. This CDR3 comprises 17 residues. CDR3 sequence (DNA): TGTGCCAGCAGCCCAGGAGGGGAGCGGGGTCAGCCCTACGAGCAGTACTTC. Amino acids: CASSPGGERGQPYEQYF. Full variable domain (outside the CDR3, taken from reference TRBV5-6 and TRBJ2-7): DAGVTQSPTHLIKTRGQQVTLRCSPKSGHDTVSWYQQALGQGPQFIFQYYEEEERQRGNFPDRFSGHQFPNYSSELNVNALLLGDSALYLCASSPGGERGQPYEQYFGPGTRLTVT.

The chain couples TRBV27 to TRBJ1-5; D call uncertain. V was cut by 8 bases and J by 6 bases, with 17 bases left in between. The CDR3 extends over 14 amino acids. From germline, CDR1 is MNHEY and CDR2 SMNVEV (reference sequence). The CDR3, as DNA: TGTGCCAGCGCCCCCGACCTCCCATTTCAGCCCCAGCATTTT. Translation gives CASAPDLPFQPQHF.

The chain couples TRBV19 to TRBJ1-5; perhaps TRBD1 as D (6 bases). From germline, CDR1 is LNHDA and CDR2 SQIVND (reference sequence). The V end lost 8 bases, the J end lost 2 bases, and 16 bases lay between the germline ends. CDR3 length: 15 amino acids. CDR3 nucleotide sequence: TGTGCCAGTCTTTCAGGGGTCCGGGGCAATCAGCCCCAGCATTTT. Protein product: CASLSGVRGNQPQHF. The variable domain in full, completed from reference TRBV19 and TRBJ1-5, reads DGGITQSPKYLFRKEGQNVTLSCEQNLNHDAMYWYRQDPGQGLRLIYYSQIVNDFQKGDIAEGYSVSREKKESFPLTVTSAQKNPTAFYLCASLSGVRGNQPQHFGDGTRLSIL.

This chain links TRBV7-3 with TRBJ2-7; weak D call: TRBD1 (6 bases). V lost 3 bases and J lost 7, with 16 bases in between. The CDR3 has 14 amino acids. In germline, CDR1 is SGHTA, CDR2 FQGTGA. The CDR3 loop reads CASSLGSGEEEQYF. The CDR3, as DNA: TGTGCCAGCAGCTTGGGTTCAGGGGAAGAAGAGCAGTACTTC.

The chain links TRBV2 to TRBJ2-4, with TRBD1 matching 9 bases. The V gene end was trimmed by 7 bases and the J gene end by 6 bases; junction bases not matched to a gene: 16. The CDR3 runs to 17 residues. Per germline, CDR1 SNHLY and CDR2 FYNNEI. This CDR3 is CASKRDETGGSRNIQYF. For the CDR3, the DNA is TGTGCCAGCAAGAGGGACGAGACAGGGGGGTCCCGAAACATTCAGTACTTC.

This clone counts as medium-sized. The rearrangement joins TRBV6-1 to TRBJ2-7, with TRBD2 matching over 10 bases. The junction had 10 bases not matched to a gene; V was cut back by 6 bases and J by 5 bases. CDR1 and CDR2 (germline): MNHNS, SASEGT. There are 15 residues in the CDR3. DNA of the CDR3: TGTGCCAGCAGCCAATCCGGGACTAGCGCCCACGAGCAGTACTTC. It is translated as CASSQSGTSAHEQYF.

In DNA form, the CDR3 reads TGTGCCAGCAGTTTGGGGGAGGGCGTTTCAGATACGCAGTATTTT. This encodes CASSLGEGVSDTQYF. This chain connects TRBV28 to TRBJ2-3; 7 nucleotides align to TRBD2. Germline V gene lookup returns CDR1 MDHEN and CDR2 SYDVKM. Losses at the gene ends were 3 bases for V and 4 bases for J; bases not matched to a gene: 7. The CDR3 sequence is 15 residues long.